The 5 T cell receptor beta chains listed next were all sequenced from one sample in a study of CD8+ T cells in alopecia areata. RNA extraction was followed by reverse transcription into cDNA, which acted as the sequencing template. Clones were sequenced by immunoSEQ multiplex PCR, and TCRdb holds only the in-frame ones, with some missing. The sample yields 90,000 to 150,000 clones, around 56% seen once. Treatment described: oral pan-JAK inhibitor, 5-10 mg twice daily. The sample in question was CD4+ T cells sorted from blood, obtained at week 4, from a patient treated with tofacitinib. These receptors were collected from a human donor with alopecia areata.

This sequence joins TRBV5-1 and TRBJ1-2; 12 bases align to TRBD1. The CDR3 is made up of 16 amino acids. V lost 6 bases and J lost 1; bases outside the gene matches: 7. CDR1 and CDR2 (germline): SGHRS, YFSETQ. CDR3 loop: CASTPGQGAGNYGYTF. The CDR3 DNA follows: TGCGCCAGCACTCCGGGACAGGGGGCCGGTAACTATGGCTACACCTTC. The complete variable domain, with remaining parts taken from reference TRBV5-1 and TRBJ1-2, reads KAGVTQTPRYLIKTRGQQVTLSCSPISGHRSVSWYQQTPGQGLQFLFEYFSETQRNKGNFPGRFSGRQFSNSRSEMNVSTLELGDSALYLCASTPGQGAGNYGYTFGSGTRLTVV.

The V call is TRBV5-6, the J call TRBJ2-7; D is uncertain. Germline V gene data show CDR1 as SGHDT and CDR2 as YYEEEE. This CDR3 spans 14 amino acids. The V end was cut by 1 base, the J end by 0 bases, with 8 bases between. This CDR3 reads CASSLIGSSYEQYF. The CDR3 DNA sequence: TGTGCCAGCAGCTTGATAGGTTCCTCCTACGAGCAGTACTTC.

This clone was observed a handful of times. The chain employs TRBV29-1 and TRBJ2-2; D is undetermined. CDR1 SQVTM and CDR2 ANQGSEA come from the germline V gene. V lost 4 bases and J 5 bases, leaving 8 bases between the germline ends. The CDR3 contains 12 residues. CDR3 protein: CSVGGGTGELFF. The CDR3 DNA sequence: TGCAGCGTTGGGGGTGGAACCGGGGAGCTGTTTTTT.

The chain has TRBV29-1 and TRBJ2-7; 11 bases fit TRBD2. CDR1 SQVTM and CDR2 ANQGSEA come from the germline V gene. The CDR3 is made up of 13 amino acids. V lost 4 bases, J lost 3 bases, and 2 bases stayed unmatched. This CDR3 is CSVGGTSGYEQYF. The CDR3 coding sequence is TGCAGCGTTGGGGGGACTAGCGGCTACGAGCAGTACTTC.

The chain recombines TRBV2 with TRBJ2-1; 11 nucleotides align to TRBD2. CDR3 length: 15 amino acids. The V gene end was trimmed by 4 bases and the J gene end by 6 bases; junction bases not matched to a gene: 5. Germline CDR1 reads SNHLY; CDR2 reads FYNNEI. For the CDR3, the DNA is TGTGCCAGCAGTGGGGCTAGCGGGGGGCCCAATGAGCAGTTCTTC. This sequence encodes CASSGASGGPNEQFF.